This T cell receptor beta chain was profiled in a study of blood T cell repertoires in COVID-19. Study-level information: The United States, Italy and Spain were the sources of the acute and convalescent COVID-19 samples. The cDNA or gDNA used as material had been derived from T cells, B-cell-depleted T cells, or PBMCs.

Original handling: Amplified reference gene primers provided the basis for estimating nucleated cell counts. TCRdb's table, derived via immunoSEQ multiplex PCR, lists solely in-frame clones and lacks some. The V and J calls and clone size were taken over from that table, and D and trimming were inferred from the DNA. Of around 160,000 clones listed, just over 90% are singletons. This CDR3 has 16 amino acids. Germline V gene lookup returns CDR1 SGHRS and CDR2 YFSETQ. The J segment lost 1 base and the V segment lost 1 base, leaving 7 bases of the junction unmatched. This sequence was found in a man aged 18 to 30 with acute or convalescent COVID-19. The sequencing input was peripheral blood. J is TRBJ1-1 and V is TRBV5-1, with 7 bases identical to TRBD1. CDR3 sequence: CASSLHIQGGNTEAFF. The CDR3 region has the DNA TGCGCCAGCAGCTTGCACATTCAGGGGGGGAACACTGAAGCTTTCTTT.